The clone carrying this T cell receptor (beta chain) was counted ten times or more. Preparing the TCRbeta library involved the use of unique molecular identifiers. A single record per CDR3 protein comes from TCRdb applying MiXCR to the PCR reads. The sample comprises approximately 200,000 distinct CDR3 sequences, approximately 15% of which are singletons, and around 14% rests with the top ten. The CDR3 totals 16 residues. V was pared by 3 bases and J by 3 bases, with 19 bases between. The germline gives CDR1 SGHRS, CDR2 YFSETQ. This record comes from a study of T-cell reconstitution after alpha-beta-depleted transplantation in children.

This sequence joins TRBV5-1 and TRBJ2-7; D not certain. The TCR originated in a human donor who donated a stem cell graft to a child with acute lymphoblastic leukemia. The specimen comprised PBMCs from the stem cell graft donor, sampled from the stem cell graft. The CDR3 loop reads CASSSGVNPEDYEQYF. CDR3 DNA sequence: TGCGCCAGCAGCTCCGGTGTCAACCCAGAGGACTACGAGCAGTACTTC.